The 10 T cell receptor beta chains below were found in one sample sequenced in a study of blood T cells in healthy people across ages. It was with a sample-barcoded 5' primer and a J-beta primer mix that a second PCR of about 6 to 12 cycles was run. One entry per CDR3 protein results from TCRdb running MiXCR on the 5' RACE reads. The data show roughly 500,000 distinct CDR3 sequences, approximately 25% seen once. These same records also appear under a second study, on T cells of mothers and their children.

Sequenced input: blood. The source of these receptors is a boy aged 5-17 years in good health.

This clonotype appeared once. As the CDR3 is not closed by the conserved phenylalanine or tryptophan, this likely results from a read error. V and J are TRBV24-1 and TRBJ2-7, with 7 bases matching TRBD1. Germline values: CDR1 KGHDR, CDR2 SFDVKD. CDR3 size: 15 residues. V dropped 1 base and J dropped 1; count of bases not matched to a gene: 3. For the CDR3, the DNA is TGTGCCACCAGTGATTTTGAGACAGGGTCCTACGAGCAGTACCTC. This sequence encodes CATSDFETGSYEQYL.

This clonotype was observed at least ten times. This chain joins TRBV12-3 or TRBV12-4 and TRBJ1-1, with D possibly TRBD1 on 5 matching bases. The CDR3 extends over 15 amino acids. Trimming took 3 bases from V and 0 from J, leaving 11 bases between them. Written as DNA, the CDR3 is TGTGCCAGCAGTTTGGGGGGTGGGTTGAACACTGAAGCTTTCTTT. Residues: CASSLGGGLNTEAFF.

The rearrangement joins TRBV27 to TRBJ2-7, with D hard to call. Germline V CDR1 and CDR2: MNHEY, SMNVEV (reference sequence). The CDR3 sequence is 14 residues long. With 0 bases removed from V and 2 bases from J, the gap between germline ends came to 8 bases. In DNA, the CDR3 is TGTGCCAGCAGTTTATCTATGAGCGCCTACGAGCAGTACTTC. It translates to CASSLSMSAYEQYF.

This clonotype was seen a few times. V usage is TRBV7-3 and J usage is TRBJ1-1, with D unclear. The CDR3 totals 16 residues. Germline V CDR1 and CDR2: SGHTA, FQGTGA. V lost 6 bases, J lost 4 bases, and 21 bases lay in between. The CDR3 DNA reads TGTGCCAGCAGTCTCCGACGGCGGGAAACCGGCACTGAAGCTTTCTTT. The encoded protein is CASSLRRRETGTEAFF.

This sequence joins TRBV19 and TRBJ1-1; TRBD1 matches 7 bases. This CDR3 is built from 13 residues. V lost 4 bases and J lost 6; bases outside the gene matches: 5. The germline V gene has CDR1 LNHDA and CDR2 SQIVND (reference sequence). CDR3 protein: CASSTDRDSEAFF. Here the CDR3 DNA reads TGTGCCAGTAGTACCGACAGGGACTCTGAAGCTTTCTTT.

The table lists this clonotype with a few counts. The V and J genes are TRBV7-2 and TRBJ1-2; D not certain. CDR1 and CDR2 (germline): SGHTA, FQGNSA. Trimming stripped 2 bases from V and 0 bases from J, with 4 bases between. The CDR3 covers 13 residues. CDR3 coding DNA: TGTGCCAGCAGCTTAACTCCTAACTATGGCTACACCTTC. It translates to CASSLTPNYGYTF.

The J gene is TRBJ2-5, the V gene TRBV7-4; possibly TRBD1 or TRBD2 for D (6 bases each). The CDR3 consists of 15 residues. V was trimmed by 9 bases and J by 0 bases, leaving 17 bases between them. CDR1 is SGHVT and CDR2 is SQSDAQ in the germline V gene. The CDR3 DNA is TGTGCCAGTAGCCTCGTCGGGGGCGACCAAGAGACCCAGTACTTC. Protein: CASSLVGGDQETQYF.

The rearrangement joins TRBV4-1 to TRBJ1-2; possibly TRBD1 for D (5 bases). From germline, CDR1 is MGHRA and CDR2 YSYEKL. Trimming took off 0 bases at V and 7 bases at J, with 15 bases between the two ends. This CDR3 region has 15 residues. CDR3 nucleotides: TGCGCCAGCAGCCAAGATCCCCCAGGGCTTTTTGGCTACACCTTC. Translating it yields CASSQDPPGLFGYTF.

This chain connects TRBV6-6 to TRBJ2-3; TRBD1 agrees at 9 bases. Looked up from germline, CDR1 is MNHNY and CDR2 is SVGAGI (reference sequence). J was trimmed by 5 bases and V by 4 bases; bases with no gene match: 13. The CDR3 totals 17 residues. CDR3 region: CASSWNLPGQGGDTQYF. DNA of the CDR3: TGTGCCAGCAGTTGGAACCTCCCGGGACAGGGTGGAGATACGCAGTATTTT.

This clonotype was counted a few times. The V call is TRBV4-1, the J call TRBJ2-7; D is perhaps TRBD2 (6 bases). The germline gives CDR1 MGHRA, CDR2 YSYEKL. V lost 1 base and J 5 bases, leaving 12 bases between the germline ends. The CDR3 is 14 residues long. The CDR3 protein is CASSQVSLANEQYF. CDR3 DNA sequence: TGCGCCAGCAGCCAAGTTTCACTAGCCAACGAGCAGTACTTC.